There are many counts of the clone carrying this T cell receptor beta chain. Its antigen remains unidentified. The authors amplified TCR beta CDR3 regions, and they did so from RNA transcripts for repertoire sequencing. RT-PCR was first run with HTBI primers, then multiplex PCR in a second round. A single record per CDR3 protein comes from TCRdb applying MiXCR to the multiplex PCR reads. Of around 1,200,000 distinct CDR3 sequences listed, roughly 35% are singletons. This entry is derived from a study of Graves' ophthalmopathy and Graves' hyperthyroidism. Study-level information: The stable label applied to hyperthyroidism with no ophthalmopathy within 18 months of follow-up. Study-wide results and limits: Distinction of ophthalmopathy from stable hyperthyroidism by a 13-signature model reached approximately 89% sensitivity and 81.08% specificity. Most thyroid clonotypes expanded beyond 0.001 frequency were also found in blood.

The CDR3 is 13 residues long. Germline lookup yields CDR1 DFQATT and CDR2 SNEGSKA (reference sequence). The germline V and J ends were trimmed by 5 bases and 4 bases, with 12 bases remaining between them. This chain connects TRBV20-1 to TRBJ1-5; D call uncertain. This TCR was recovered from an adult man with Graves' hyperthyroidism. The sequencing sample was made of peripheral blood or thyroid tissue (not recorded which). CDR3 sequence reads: CSADPGGNQPQHF. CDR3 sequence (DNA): TGCAGTGCTGACCCGGGAGGAAATCAGCCCCAGCATTTT.